This T cell receptor beta chain came from a study of T cells in Graves' hyperthyroidism and ophthalmopathy. Overall study: Peripheral blood was obtained at initial diagnosis, preceding any treatment.

General observations from the study: In blood, most of the thyroid clonotypes expanded above 0.001 were also present.

The V gene lost 0 bases and the J gene lost 0 bases, with 10 bases spanning the gap. Per the germline V gene, CDR1 is LGHDT and CDR2 is YNNKEL (reference sequence). The CDR3 has 16 residues. This clonotype came up many times. Its antigen is still unknown. TCR beta CDR3 region amplification was performed from RNA transcripts. Carried out on the TCR CDR3, a first-round RT-PCR used the HTBI primer set. TCRdb fed the multiplex PCR reads into MiXCR, producing one record per CDR3 protein. The profile shows around 280,000 distinct CDR3 sequences, 13% of them singletons. The study enrolled patients aged 18 to 65 with newly diagnosed hyperthyroidism of under 2 months' duration. Clinical symptoms, serum thyroxine and TRAb, thyroid ultrasound and orbital computed tomography together formed the diagnostic basis.

The sequenced sample was blood. This TCR derives from a young woman with Graves' hyperthyroidism that later progressed to Graves' ophthalmopathy. The chain has TRBV3-1 and TRBJ2-3; TRBD2 is a possible D gene (6 bases). CDR3 nucleotides: TGTGCCAGCAGCCAAGATCTAAGCGGGAGCACAGATACGCAGTATTTT. This sequence encodes CASSQDLSGSTDTQYF.